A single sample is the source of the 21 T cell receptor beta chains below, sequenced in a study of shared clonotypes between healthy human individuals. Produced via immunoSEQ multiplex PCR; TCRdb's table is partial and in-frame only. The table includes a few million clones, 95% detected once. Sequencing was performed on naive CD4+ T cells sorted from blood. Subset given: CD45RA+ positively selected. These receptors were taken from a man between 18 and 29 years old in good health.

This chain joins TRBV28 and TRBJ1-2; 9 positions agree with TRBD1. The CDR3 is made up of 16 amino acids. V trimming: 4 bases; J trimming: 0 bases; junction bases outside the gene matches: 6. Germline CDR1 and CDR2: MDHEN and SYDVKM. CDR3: CASSYPGTGPNYGYTF. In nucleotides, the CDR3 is TGTGCCAGCAGTTACCCCGGGACAGGGCCTAACTATGGCTACACCTTC.

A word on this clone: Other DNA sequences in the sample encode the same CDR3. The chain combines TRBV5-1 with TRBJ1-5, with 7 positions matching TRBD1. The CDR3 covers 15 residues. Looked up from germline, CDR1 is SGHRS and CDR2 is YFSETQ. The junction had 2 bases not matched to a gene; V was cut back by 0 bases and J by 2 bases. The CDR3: CASSLGGTGNQPQHF. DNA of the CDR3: TGCGCCAGCAGCTTGGGGGGGACAGGCAATCAGCCCCAGCATTTT.

CDR3 in amino acids: CASSRDRGYNSPLHF. CDR3 in DNA: TGTGCCAGCAGTCGGGACAGGGGATATAATTCACCCCTCCACTTT. V and J are TRBV6-5 and TRBJ1-6, with 10 bases aligning to TRBD1. Per the germline V gene, CDR1 is MNHEY and CDR2 is SVGAGI. V shed 5 bases and J 4 bases; nucleotides not matched to a gene: 2. The CDR3 extends over 15 amino acids.

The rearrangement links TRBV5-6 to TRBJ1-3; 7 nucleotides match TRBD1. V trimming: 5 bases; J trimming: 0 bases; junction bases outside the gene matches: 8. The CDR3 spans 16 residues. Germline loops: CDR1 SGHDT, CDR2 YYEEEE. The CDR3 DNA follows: TGTGCCAGCAGTTACAGGGGCCCGAACTCTGGAAACACCATATATTTT. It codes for CASSYRGPNSGNTIYF. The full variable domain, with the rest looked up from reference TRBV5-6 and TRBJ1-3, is DAGVTQSPTHLIKTRGQQVTLRCSPKSGHDTVSWYQQALGQGPQFIFQYYEEEERQRGNFPDRFSGHQFPNYSSELNVNALLLGDSALYLCASSYRGPNSGNTIYFGEGSWLTVV.

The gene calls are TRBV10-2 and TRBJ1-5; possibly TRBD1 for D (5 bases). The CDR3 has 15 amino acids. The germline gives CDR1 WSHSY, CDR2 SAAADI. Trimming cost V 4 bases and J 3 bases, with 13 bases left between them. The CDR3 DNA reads TGCGCCAGCAGTGTGGCAGGGCAGGTCAATCAGCCCCAGCATTTT. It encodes CASSVAGQVNQPQHF.

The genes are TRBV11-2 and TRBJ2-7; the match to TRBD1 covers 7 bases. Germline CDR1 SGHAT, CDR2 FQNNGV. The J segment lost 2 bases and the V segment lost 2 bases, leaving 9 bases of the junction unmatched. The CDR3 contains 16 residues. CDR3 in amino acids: CASSLMIETGTYEQYF. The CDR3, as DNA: TGTGCCAGCAGCTTAATGATAGAGACAGGGACCTACGAGCAGTACTTC.

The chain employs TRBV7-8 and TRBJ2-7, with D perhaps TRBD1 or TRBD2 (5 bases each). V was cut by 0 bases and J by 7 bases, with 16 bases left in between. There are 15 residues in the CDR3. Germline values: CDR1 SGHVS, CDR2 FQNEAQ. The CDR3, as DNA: TGTGCCAGCAGCTTAGCGTTGGGGGTGCTAGGTGAGCAGTACTTC. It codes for CASSLALGVLGEQYF.

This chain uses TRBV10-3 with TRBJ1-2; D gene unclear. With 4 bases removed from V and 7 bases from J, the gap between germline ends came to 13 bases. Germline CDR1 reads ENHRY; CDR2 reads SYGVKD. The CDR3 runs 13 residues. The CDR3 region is CAISAKEKGGYTF. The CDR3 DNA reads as TGTGCCATCAGTGCTAAGGAGAAGGGTGGCTACACCTTC.

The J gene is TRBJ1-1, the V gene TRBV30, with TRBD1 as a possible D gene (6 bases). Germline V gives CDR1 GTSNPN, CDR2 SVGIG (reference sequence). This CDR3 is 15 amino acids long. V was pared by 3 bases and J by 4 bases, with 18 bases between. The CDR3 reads CAWRYRGGAGTEAFF. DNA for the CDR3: TGTGCCTGGAGATATAGGGGGGGCGCTGGCACTGAAGCTTTCTTT.

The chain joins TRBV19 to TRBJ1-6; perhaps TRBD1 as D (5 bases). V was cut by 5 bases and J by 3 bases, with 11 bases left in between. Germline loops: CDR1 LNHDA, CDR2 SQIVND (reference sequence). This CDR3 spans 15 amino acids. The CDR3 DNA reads TGTGCCAGTAGTCCCGGGACCGACTATAATTCACCCCTCCACTTT. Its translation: CASSPGTDYNSPLHF. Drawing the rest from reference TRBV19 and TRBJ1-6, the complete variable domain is DGGITQSPKYLFRKEGQNVTLSCEQNLNHDAMYWYRQDPGQGLRLIYYSQIVNDFQKGDIAEGYSVSREKKESFPLTVTSAQKNPTAFYLCASSPGTDYNSPLHFGNGTRLTVT.

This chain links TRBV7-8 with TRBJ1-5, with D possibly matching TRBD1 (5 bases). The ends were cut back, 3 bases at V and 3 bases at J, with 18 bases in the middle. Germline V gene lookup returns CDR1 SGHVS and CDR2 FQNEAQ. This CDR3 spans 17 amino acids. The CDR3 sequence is CASSLALQAASNQPQHF. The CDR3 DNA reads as TGTGCCAGCAGCTTGGCTTTACAGGCCGCCTCCAATCAGCCCCAGCATTTT. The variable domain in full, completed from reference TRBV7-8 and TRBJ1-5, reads GAGVSQSPRYKVAKRGQDVALRCDPISGHVSLFWYQQALGQGPEFLTYFQNEAQLDKSGLPSDRFFAERPEGSVSTLKIQRTQQEDSAVYLCASSLALQAASNQPQHFGDGTRLSIL.

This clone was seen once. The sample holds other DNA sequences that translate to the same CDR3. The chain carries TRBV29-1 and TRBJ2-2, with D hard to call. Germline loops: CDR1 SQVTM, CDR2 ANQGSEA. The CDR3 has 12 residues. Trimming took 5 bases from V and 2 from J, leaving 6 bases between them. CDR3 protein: CSVTVNTGELFF. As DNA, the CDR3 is TGCAGCGTTACCGTAAACACCGGGGAGCTGTTTTTT.

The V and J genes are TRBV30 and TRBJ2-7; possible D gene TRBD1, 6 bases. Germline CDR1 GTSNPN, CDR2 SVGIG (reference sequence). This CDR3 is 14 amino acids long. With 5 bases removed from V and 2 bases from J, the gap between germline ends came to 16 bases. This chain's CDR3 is CAWGKQGNPYEQYF. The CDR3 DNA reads TGTGCCTGGGGTAAACAGGGAAACCCCTACGAGCAGTACTTC.

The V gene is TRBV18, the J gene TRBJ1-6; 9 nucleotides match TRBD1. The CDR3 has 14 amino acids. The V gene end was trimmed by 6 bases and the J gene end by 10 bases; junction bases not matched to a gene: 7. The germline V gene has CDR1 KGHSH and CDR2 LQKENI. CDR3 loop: CASSAQGAESPLHF. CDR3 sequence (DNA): TGTGCCAGCTCGGCACAGGGGGCCGAGTCACCCCTCCACTTT.

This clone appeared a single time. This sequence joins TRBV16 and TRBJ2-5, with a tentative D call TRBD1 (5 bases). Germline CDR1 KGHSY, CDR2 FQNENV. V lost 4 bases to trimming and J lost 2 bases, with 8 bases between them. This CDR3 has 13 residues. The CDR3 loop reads CASSRDSQETQYF. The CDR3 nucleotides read TGTGCCAGCAGCCGTGACAGTCAAGAGACCCAGTACTTC.

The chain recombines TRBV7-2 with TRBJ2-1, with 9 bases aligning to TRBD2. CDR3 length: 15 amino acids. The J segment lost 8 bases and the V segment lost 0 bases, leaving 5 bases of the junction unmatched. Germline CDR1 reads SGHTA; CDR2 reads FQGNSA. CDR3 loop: CASSLASGSMYEQFF. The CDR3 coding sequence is TGTGCCAGCAGCTTAGCTAGCGGGAGTATGTATGAGCAGTTCTTC.

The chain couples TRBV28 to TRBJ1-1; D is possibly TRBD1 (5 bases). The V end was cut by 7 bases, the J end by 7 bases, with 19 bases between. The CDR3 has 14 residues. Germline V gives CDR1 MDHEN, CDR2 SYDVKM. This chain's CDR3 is CASNWSNRGSEAFF. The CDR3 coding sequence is TGTGCCAGCAATTGGTCAAATCGGGGGAGTGAAGCTTTCTTT. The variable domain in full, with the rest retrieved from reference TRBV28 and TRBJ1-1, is DVKVTQSSRYLVKRTGEKVFLECVQDMDHENMFWYRQDPGLGLRLIYFSYDVKMKEKGDIPEGYSVSREKKERFSLILESASTNQTSMYLCASNWSNRGSEAFFGQGTRLTVV.

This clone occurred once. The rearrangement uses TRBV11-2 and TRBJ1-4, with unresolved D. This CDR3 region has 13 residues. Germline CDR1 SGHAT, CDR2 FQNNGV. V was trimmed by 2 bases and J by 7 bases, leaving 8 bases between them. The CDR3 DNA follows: TGTGCCAGCAGCTTACAGCGGATTGAAAAACTGTTTTTT. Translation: CASSLQRIEKLFF. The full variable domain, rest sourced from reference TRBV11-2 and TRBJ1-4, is EAGVAQSPRYKIIEKRQSVAFWCNPISGHATLYWYQQILGQGPKLLIQFQNNGVVDDSQLPKDRFSAERLKGVDSTLKIQPAKLEDSAVYLCASSLQRIEKLFFGSGTQLSVL.

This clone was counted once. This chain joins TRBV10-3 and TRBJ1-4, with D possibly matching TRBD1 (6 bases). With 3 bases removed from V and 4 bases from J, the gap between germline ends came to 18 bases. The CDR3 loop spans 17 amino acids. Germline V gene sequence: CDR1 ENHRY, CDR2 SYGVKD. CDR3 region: CAISDSPGQLGNEKLFF. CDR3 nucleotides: TGTGCCATCAGTGACTCCCCAGGACAGCTGGGTAATGAAAAACTGTTTTTT.

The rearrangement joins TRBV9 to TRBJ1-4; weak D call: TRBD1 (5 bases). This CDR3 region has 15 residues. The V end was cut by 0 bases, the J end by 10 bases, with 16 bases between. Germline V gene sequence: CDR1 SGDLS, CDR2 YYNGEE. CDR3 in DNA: TGTGCCAGCAGCGTAGCGGACACCTTGACTGTAAAACTGTTTTTT. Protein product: CASSVADTLTVKLFF.

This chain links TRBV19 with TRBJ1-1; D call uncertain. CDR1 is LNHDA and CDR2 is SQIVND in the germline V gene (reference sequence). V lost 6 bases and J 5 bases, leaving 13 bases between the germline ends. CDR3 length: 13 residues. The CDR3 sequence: CASRYPGYTEAFF. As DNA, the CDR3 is TGTGCCAGTAGATACCCGGGGTATACTGAAGCTTTCTTT.